The 9 T cell receptor beta chains reported below all come from one sample, sequenced in a study of T-cell reconstitution after alpha-beta-depleted transplantation in children. Unique molecular identifiers were incorporated into the prepared TCRbeta library. TCRdb re-called the PCR reads through MiXCR, storing one row per CDR3 protein. The table has around 580,000 distinct CDR3 sequences, approximately 22% seen once; the top ten hold 12% to 15%. Sequencing used PBMCs, mostly from graft donor cells, obtained 360 days after TCRalphabeta/CD19-depleted stem cell transplant. These receptors originate from a boy in the first two years of life who had a stem cell transplant for acute myeloid leukemia, so the T cells may come from the graft donor.

The table lists this clonotype with a few counts. V gene TRBV6-6 combines with J gene TRBJ2-5; 8 bases fit TRBD1. CDR1 and CDR2 (germline): MNHNY, SVGAGI (reference sequence). The CDR3 runs 13 residues. Unmatched junction bases numbered 4, after V lost 6 bases and J lost 4 bases. The CDR3 DNA reads as TGTGCCAGCAGCGACGGACAGGGAGAGACCCAGTACTTC. Translation gives CASSDGQGETQYF.

This clonotype appeared once. The V call is TRBV12-3 or TRBV12-4, the J call TRBJ2-1; 7 bases align to TRBD2. This CDR3 has 15 residues. With V trimmed by 6 bases and J by 7 bases, 12 bases remained unmatched. The CDR3 spells CASRPPGGVWNEQFF. In DNA form, the CDR3 reads TGTGCCAGCAGGCCCCCGGGGGGAGTCTGGAATGAGCAGTTCTTC.

At least ten counts were recorded for this clonotype. The genes are TRBV29-1 and TRBJ2-1; maybe TRBD2 (7 bases). Trimming stripped 3 bases from V and 7 bases from J, with 13 bases between. The germline CDR1 and CDR2 sequences are SQVTM and ANQGSEA. The CDR3 has 13 amino acids. The CDR3 sequence: CSVDDGGRNEQFF. In nucleotides, the CDR3 is TGCAGCGTTGACGACGGGGGGCGAAATGAGCAGTTCTTC.

V gene TRBV20-1 combines with J gene TRBJ2-3; the D gene could be TRBD1 or TRBD2 (5 bases each). Trimming pared 4 bases from V and 2 bases from J, leaving 16 bases between. This CDR3 has 15 amino acids. Germline V CDR1 and CDR2: DFQATT, SNEGSKA (reference sequence). This CDR3 reads CSAILGEMATDTQYF. CDR3 sequence (DNA): TGCAGTGCTATTTTGGGGGAGATGGCCACAGATACGCAGTATTTT.

The V and J genes are TRBV7-9 and TRBJ2-1, with 9 bases fitting TRBD1. The junction had 8 bases not matched to a gene; V was cut back by 4 bases and J by 7 bases. The CDR3 has 15 residues. Germline CDR1 SEHNR, CDR2 FQNEAQ (reference sequence). CDR3 nucleotides: TGTGCCAGCAGCTCTGGACAGGGGCCTCGGAATGAGCAGTTCTTC. This encodes CASSSGQGPRNEQFF.

This rearrangement joins TRBV12-3 or TRBV12-4 to TRBJ2-2; a possible D gene is TRBD2 (6 bases). The CDR3 spans 14 residues. V was clipped by 3 bases and J by 5 bases, with 10 bases between them. CDR3 coding DNA: TGTGCCAGCAGTTTCGCGGGATCTACCGGGGAGCTGTTTTTT. Amino acid sequence: CASSFAGSTGELFF.

This clonotype was recorded a few times. The V gene is TRBV28, the J gene TRBJ2-7, with D maybe TRBD2 (5 bases). The V end lost 5 bases, the J end lost 2 bases, and 13 bases lay between the germline ends. The CDR3 is 14 amino acids. CDR1 is MDHEN and CDR2 is SYDVKM in the germline V gene. The CDR3 DNA reads as TGTGCCAGCAGTGCAGAGGGAAGGGCCTACGAGCAGTACGTC. Translation gives CASSAEGRAYEQYV.

This clonotype was seen more than once but under ten times. The CDR3 here is CASSPQTGFYEQYV. CDR3 DNA sequence: TGTGCCAGCAGCCCACAGACAGGGTTCTACGAGCAGTACGTC. J is TRBJ2-7 and V is TRBV7-2; 7 bases line up with TRBD1. The germline V gene encodes CDR1 SGHTA and CDR2 FQGNSA. The CDR3 sequence is 14 residues long. V was pared by 5 bases and J by 3 bases, with 7 bases of the junction left unmatched.

The V gene is TRBV14, the J gene TRBJ2-3, with D unclear. V was cut by 2 bases and J by 10 bases, with 10 bases left in between. The germline gives CDR1 SGHDN, CDR2 FVKESK. The length of the CDR3 is 12 residues. CDR3 coding DNA: TGTGCCAGCAGCCAAATCACAGCCTCGCAGTATTTT. Amino acids: CASSQITASQYF.